This entry lists 27 T cell receptor beta chains sequenced from one sample in a study of shared clonotypes between healthy human individuals (dated by TCRdb to the early 2020s). The method behind the library was the immunoSEQ multiplex PCR assay. What TCRdb holds here is the immuneACCESS table cut down to in-frame rearrangements. Part of the clones is not present; checked against another copy, under half of the missing clones reflect an unresolved V gene, and the others are unexplained. Across this sample there are over 400,000 clones, with approximately 84% seen only once. The ten top clones hold 12% of the sample. The specimen sequenced was PBMCs. The origin of the receptors is a woman between 40 and 50 years old in good health. Some clones in this sample may be carry-over from other donors' samples.

The chain links TRBV2 to TRBJ1-2, with D perhaps TRBD1 (5 bases). CDR3 size: 13 residues. Germline assignment: CDR1 SNHLY and CDR2 FYNNEI. V was pared by 7 bases and J by 2 bases, with 11 bases between. The DNA of the CDR3 is TGTGCCAGCACCTTGACAGACAACTATGGCTACACCTTC. Protein sequence: CASTLTDNYGYTF.

This clone has only one observation. The chain uses TRBV11-2 and TRBJ2-1; TRBD2 agrees at 9 bases. V shed 6 bases, J shed 0 bases, and the junction held 6 bases outside the gene matches. The germline gives CDR1 SGHAT, CDR2 FQNNGV. The CDR3 loop spans 16 amino acids. CDR3 in amino acids: CASRRTSEFSYNEQFF. The CDR3 DNA follows: TGTGCCAGCAGGAGGACTAGCGAATTCTCCTACAATGAGCAGTTCTTC.

The chain combines TRBV10-3 with TRBJ2-7, with 8 nucleotides matching TRBD2. The CDR3 length is 13 residues. Germline V gene lookup returns CDR1 ENHRY and CDR2 SYGVKD. V dropped 7 bases and J dropped 3; count of bases not matched to a gene: 5. The CDR3: CAIKTSDYYEQYF. In nucleotides, the CDR3 is TGTGCCATCAAGACTAGCGACTACTACGAGCAGTACTTC.

This chain links TRBV18 with TRBJ2-7; 10 bases are shared with TRBD1. V lost 5 bases to trimming and J lost 3 bases; unmatched junction nucleotides: 13. The CDR3 spans 17 residues. Germline V lookup: CDR1 KGHSH, CDR2 LQKENI. The CDR3 DNA follows: TGTGCCAGCTCAGCAGAAATAGTTGGGACAGGGGTCTACGAGCAGTACTTC. Protein sequence: CASSAEIVGTGVYEQYF.

The chain employs TRBV6-1 and TRBJ2-1, with 7 bases aligning to TRBD2. CDR3 length: 15 amino acids. CDR1 and CDR2 from the germline V gene are MNHNS and SASEGT. With 6 bases clipped from V and 0 bases from J, the junction kept 5 bases outside the gene matches. DNA for the CDR3: TGTGCCAGCAGGAAGAGCGGGAACTCCTACAATGAGCAGTTCTTC. It yields the protein CASRKSGNSYNEQFF.

This clone was observed once. The V call is TRBV29-1, the J call TRBJ2-1, with D possibly TRBD1 on 6 matching bases. The CDR3 loop spans 14 amino acids. Germline assignment: CDR1 SQVTM and CDR2 ANQGSEA. Trimming pared 4 bases from V and 7 bases from J, leaving 17 bases between. DNA for the CDR3: TGCAGCGTTGTACTAGGGGGTGTTGGTAATGAGCAGTTCTTC. It is translated as CSVVLGGVGNEQFF.

The rearrangement joins TRBV14 to TRBJ1-3, with 7 bases fitting TRBD1. The CDR3 is 16 residues long. Germline V gene data show CDR1 as SGHDN and CDR2 as FVKESK. J gave up 2 bases and V 4 bases, and 8 bases lay outside the gene matches. CDR3: CASSPRWDSPGNTIYF. CDR3 DNA sequence: TGTGCCAGCAGCCCGCGTTGGGACAGCCCTGGAAACACCATATATTTT.

The rearrangement links TRBV6-5 to TRBJ2-7; D ambiguous. V was trimmed by 2 bases and J by 2 bases, leaving 13 bases between them. Germline V gene lookup returns CDR1 MNHEY and CDR2 SVGAGI. The CDR3 has 15 residues. This CDR3 reads CASSYNWHSTYEQYF. CDR3 DNA: TGTGCCAGCAGTTACAACTGGCATTCCACCTACGAGCAGTACTTC.

This chain uses TRBV10-3 with TRBJ1-1; possible D gene TRBD1, 5 bases. Germline CDR1 reads ENHRY; CDR2 reads SYGVKD. There are 12 residues in the CDR3. V was clipped by 10 bases and J by 3 bases, with 12 bases between them. DNA for the CDR3: TGTGCCACGGGGGGGTCGGACACTGAAGCTTTCTTT. Protein: CATGGSDTEAFF.

As for this clone: With a far larger clone one base away, a read error is the likely cause. Other DNA sequences from this sample encode an identical CDR3 as well. This chain joins TRBV30 and TRBJ1-5, with TRBD1 as a possible D gene (6 bases). Trimming pared 2 bases from V and 3 bases from J, leaving 11 bases between. Germline CDR1 GTSNPN, CDR2 SVGIG (reference sequence). The CDR3 length is 14 residues. The CDR3 region has the DNA TGTGCCTGGAGTACCGGACAGAACAATCAGCCCCAGCATTTT. This translates into CAWSTGQNNQPQHF.

This chain uses TRBV19 with TRBJ2-7; D tentatively reads TRBD1 or TRBD2 (5 bases each). CDR1 is LNHDA, CDR2 SQIVND, per germline (reference sequence). Trimming took 1 base from V and 2 from J, leaving 15 bases between them. This CDR3 is built from 16 residues. The CDR3 nucleotides read TGTGCCAGTAGTATAGGAGGTCGGGACGGCGCCTACGAGCAGTACTTC. This codes for CASSIGGRDGAYEQYF.

A single count supports this clone. The chain combines TRBV28 with TRBJ2-7, with D possibly being TRBD1 or TRBD2 (5 bases each). Trimming shortened V by 5 bases and J by 2 bases, and 13 bases separated the two germline ends. The germline V gene encodes CDR1 MDHEN and CDR2 SYDVKM. This CDR3 region has 14 residues. CDR3 sequence (DNA): TGTGCCAGCAGTCCAAGGGACGGTACCTACGAGCAGTACTTC. It encodes CASSPRDGTYEQYF.

This clone was found once. This chain links TRBV27 with TRBJ2-2; 11 nucleotides agree with TRBD2. Germline assignment: CDR1 MNHEY and CDR2 SMNVEV (reference sequence). The CDR3 totals 18 residues. Trimming cost V 4 bases and J 6 bases; bases outside gene matches: 13. As DNA, the CDR3 is TGTGCCAGCAGTTACCTCGGTAGCGGGAGGGCCGGGGCCGGGGAGCTGTTTTTT. It codes for CASSYLGSGRAGAGELFF.

About this clone: It is likely a read error: a sequence one base away is far more abundant. The chain links TRBV28 to TRBJ1-5; perhaps TRBD1 as D (5 bases). The CDR3 is 13 amino acids. Germline V gene lookup returns CDR1 MDHEN and CDR2 SYDVKM. V was shortened by 4 bases and J by 7 bases, with 11 bases between the two germline ends. The CDR3 reads CASSSGFRQPQHF. CDR3 in DNA: TGTGCCAGCAGTTCAGGGTTTCGACAGCCCCAGCATTTT.

The chain carries TRBV28 and TRBJ2-2; possible D gene TRBD2, 5 bases. Looked up from germline, CDR1 is MDHEN and CDR2 is SYDVKM. V shed 6 bases and J shed 4 bases, with 15 bases lying between them. CDR3 length: 15 amino acids. CDR3 in amino acids: CASSSTRMGTGELFF. CDR3 coding DNA: TGTGCCAGCAGCTCAACTAGGATGGGCACCGGGGAGCTGTTTTTT.

With respect to this clone: With a far larger clone one base away, a read error is the likely cause. Different DNA sequences within this sample yield the same CDR3. This sequence joins TRBV30 and TRBJ2-5, with no clear D. Deletions cut 0 bases from V and 7 bases from J, with 15 bases between. The CDR3 runs to 14 residues. Germline V gene data show CDR1 as GTSNPN and CDR2 as SVGIG (reference sequence). Written as DNA, the CDR3 is TGTGCCTGGAGTGTAATCTGCAACCTTGGGACCCAGTACTTC. Translating gives CAWSVICNLGTQYF.

The chain is built from TRBV27 and TRBJ2-5; D is possibly TRBD2 (6 bases). The ends were cut back, 9 bases at V and 1 base at J, with 18 bases in the middle. From germline, CDR1 is MNHEY and CDR2 SMNVEV (reference sequence). CDR3 length equals 15 residues. The CDR3 DNA reads as TGTGCCAGTTCCCCGTGGCTAGCGCCCCAAGAGACCCAGTACTTC. It specifies CASSPWLAPQETQYF.

This chain uses TRBV5-1 with TRBJ1-1; the D is unclear. The germline CDR1 and CDR2 sequences are SGHRS and YFSETQ. The CDR3 has 13 residues. With 1 base removed from V and 2 bases from J, the gap between germline ends came to 6 bases. CDR3 bases: TGCGCCAGCAGCTTGTTAGGAAACACTGAAGCTTTCTTT. Protein product: CASSLLGNTEAFF.

This clone occurred once. The chain employs TRBV18 and TRBJ2-7; D is perhaps TRBD2 (6 bases). V was cut by 0 bases and J by 5 bases, with 14 bases left in between. Per germline, CDR1 KGHSH and CDR2 LQKENI. The CDR3 has 15 residues. CDR3 nucleotides: TGTGCCAGCTCACCACCGGAGGGATTAACCCACGAGCAGTACTTC. Translation gives CASSPPEGLTHEQYF.

This chain joins TRBV28 and TRBJ2-7, with D perhaps matching TRBD2 (6 bases). Trimming removed 7 bases at V and 6 bases at J, with 13 bases between. The V gene's germline CDR1 is MDHEN and CDR2 SYDVKM. The CDR3 spans 12 residues. The CDR3 spells CASNPLGSEQYF. In DNA form, the CDR3 reads TGTGCCAGCAACCCCCTCGGGAGCGAGCAGTACTTC.

Details on this clone: This sequence is one base from a far larger clone and is likely a read error. The conserved phenylalanine or tryptophan normally closing the CDR3 is absent here, so this likely arose from a read error. V and J are TRBV2 and TRBJ2-7, with 8 nucleotides matching TRBD1. The germline V gene has CDR1 SNHLY and CDR2 FYNNEI. This CDR3 contains 14 residues. Losses at the gene ends were 7 bases for V and 0 bases for J; bases not matched to a gene: 5. The CDR3, as DNA: TGTGCCAGCAAACAGGGGGGTAGCTCCTACGAGCAGTACCTC. Protein sequence: CASKQGGSSYEQYL.

The chain is built from TRBV28 and TRBJ1-2, with TRBD1 as a possible D gene (5 bases). The V gene lost 3 bases and the J gene lost 7 bases, with 12 bases spanning the gap. Germline CDR1 reads MDHEN; CDR2 reads SYDVKM. This CDR3 has 13 amino acids. CDR3 nucleotide sequence: TGTGCCAGCAGTTTTTGGACACCGGTTGGCTACACCTTC. Amino acids: CASSFWTPVGYTF.

The V call is TRBV18, the J call TRBJ1-4; unclear D gene. CDR3 length: 14 residues. The V end was cut by 3 bases, the J end by 3 bases, with 8 bases between. Germline V gene sequence: CDR1 KGHSH, CDR2 LQKENI. The CDR3 nucleotides are TGTGCCAGCTCACCTCGGGAGGCTAATGAAAAACTGTTTTTT. As protein: CASSPREANEKLFF.

J is TRBJ2-7 and V is TRBV4-3; 10 positions match TRBD1. The length of the CDR3 is 14 residues. V was pared by 1 base and J by 3 bases, with 0 bases of the junction left unmatched. Germline V CDR1 and CDR2: LGHNA, YSLEER. CDR3 protein: CASSQGDRGYEQYF. The CDR3 DNA sequence: TGCGCCAGCAGCCAAGGGGACAGGGGCTACGAGCAGTACTTC.

With respect to this clone: With a far larger clone one base away, a read error is the likely cause. The V gene is TRBV7-9, the J gene TRBJ1-1; D is undetermined. The V gene lost 2 bases and the J gene lost 1 base, with 8 bases spanning the gap. CDR3 length: 14 amino acids. Germline V gene sequence: CDR1 SEHNR, CDR2 FQNEAQ (reference sequence). CDR3 DNA sequence: TGTGCCAGCAGCTTACAGCTGCAGAACACTGAAGCTTTCTTT. It encodes CASSLQLQNTEAFF.

The V gene is TRBV29-1, the J gene TRBJ2-7; 12 bases are shared with TRBD2. Germline CDR1 SQVTM, CDR2 ANQGSEA. The CDR3 is 13 residues long. In nucleotides, the CDR3 is TGCCGCGAAGGACTAGCGGGGACCTACGAGCAGTACTTC. It specifies CREGLAGTYEQYF.

CDR3 region: CASSLTGTRAGDEQFF. As DNA, the CDR3 is TGTGCCAGCAGCTTGACCGGGACTCGCGCCGGGGATGAGCAGTTCTTC. The chain is built from TRBV9 and TRBJ2-1, with a tentative D call TRBD2 (6 bases). Trimming stripped 4 bases from V and 8 bases from J, with 22 bases between. Germline V gene data show CDR1 as SGDLS and CDR2 as YYNGEE. This CDR3 contains 16 residues.